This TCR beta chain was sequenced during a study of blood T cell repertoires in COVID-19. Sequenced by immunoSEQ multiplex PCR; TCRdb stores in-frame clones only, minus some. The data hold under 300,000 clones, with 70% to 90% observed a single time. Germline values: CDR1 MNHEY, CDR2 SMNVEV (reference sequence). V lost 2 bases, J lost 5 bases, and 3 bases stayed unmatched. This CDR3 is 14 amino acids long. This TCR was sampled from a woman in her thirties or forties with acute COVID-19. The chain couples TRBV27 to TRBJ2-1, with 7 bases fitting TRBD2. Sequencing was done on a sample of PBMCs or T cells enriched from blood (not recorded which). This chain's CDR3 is CASSLGRENNEQFF. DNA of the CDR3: TGTGCCAGCAGTTTAGGGCGGGAGAACAATGAGCAGTTCTTC.